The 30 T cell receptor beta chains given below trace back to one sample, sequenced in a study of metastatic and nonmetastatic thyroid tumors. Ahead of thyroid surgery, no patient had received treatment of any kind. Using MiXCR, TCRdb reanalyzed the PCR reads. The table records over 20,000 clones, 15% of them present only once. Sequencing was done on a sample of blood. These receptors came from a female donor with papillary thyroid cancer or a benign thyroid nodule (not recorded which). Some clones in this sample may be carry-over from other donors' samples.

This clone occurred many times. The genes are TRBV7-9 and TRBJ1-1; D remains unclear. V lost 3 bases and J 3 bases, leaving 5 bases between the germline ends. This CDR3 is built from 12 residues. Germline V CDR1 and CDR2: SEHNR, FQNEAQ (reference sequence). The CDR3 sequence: CASSLDYTEAFF. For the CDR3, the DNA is TGTGCCAGCAGCTTGGACTACACTGAAGCTTTCTTT.

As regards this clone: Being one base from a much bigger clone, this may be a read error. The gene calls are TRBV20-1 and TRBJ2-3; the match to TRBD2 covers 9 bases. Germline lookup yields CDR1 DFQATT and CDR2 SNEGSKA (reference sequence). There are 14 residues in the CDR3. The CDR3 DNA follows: TGCGCTGCTAGCTGGACTAGCGGCACAGATACGCAGTATTTT. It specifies CAASWTSGTDTQYF.

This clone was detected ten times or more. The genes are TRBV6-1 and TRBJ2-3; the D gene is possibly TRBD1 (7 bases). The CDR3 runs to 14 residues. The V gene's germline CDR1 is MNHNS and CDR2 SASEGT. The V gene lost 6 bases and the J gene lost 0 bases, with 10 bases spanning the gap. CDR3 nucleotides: TGTGCCAGCAGCGCGGGACAGAGCACAGATACGCAGTATTTT. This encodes CASSAGQSTDTQYF.

CDR3 residues: CATSRDRRGYNSPLHF. CDR3 nucleotide sequence: TGTGCCACCAGCAGAGATCGGCGGGGCTATAATTCACCCCTCCACTTT. This chain uses TRBV15 with TRBJ1-6; D not resolved. The germline V gene has CDR1 LNHNV and CDR2 YYDKDF (reference sequence). V lost 0 bases and J lost 3, with 9 bases in between. This CDR3 region has 16 residues.

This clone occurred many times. DNA of the CDR3: TGCGCCAGCAGTGAGCTGCACTACGAGCAGTACTTC. Protein product: CASSELHYEQYF. The chain recombines TRBV10-1 with TRBJ2-7; D call uncertain. This CDR3 has 12 amino acids. Trimming took 2 bases from V and 3 from J, leaving 5 bases between them. Per the germline V gene, CDR1 is WNHNN and CDR2 is SYGVQD (reference sequence).

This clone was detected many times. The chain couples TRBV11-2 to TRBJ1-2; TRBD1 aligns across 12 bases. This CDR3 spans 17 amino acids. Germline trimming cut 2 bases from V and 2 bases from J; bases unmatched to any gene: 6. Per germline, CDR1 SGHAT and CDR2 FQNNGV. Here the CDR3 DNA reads TGTGCCAGCAGCTTATTGGGACAGGGGGCACCAAACTATGGCTACACCTTC. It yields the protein CASSLLGQGAPNYGYTF.

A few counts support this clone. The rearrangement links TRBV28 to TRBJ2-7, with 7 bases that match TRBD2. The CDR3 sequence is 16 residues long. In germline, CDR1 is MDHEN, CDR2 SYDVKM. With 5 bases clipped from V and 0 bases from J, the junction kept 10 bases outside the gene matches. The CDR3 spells CASSPWEGQSSYEQYF. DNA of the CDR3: TGTGCCAGCAGTCCTTGGGAGGGCCAAAGCTCCTACGAGCAGTACTTC.

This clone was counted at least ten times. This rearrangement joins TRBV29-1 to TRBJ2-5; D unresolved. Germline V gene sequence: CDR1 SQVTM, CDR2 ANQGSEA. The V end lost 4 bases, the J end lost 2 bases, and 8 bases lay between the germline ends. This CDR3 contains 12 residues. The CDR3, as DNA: TGCAGCGTTGGGGGTAGACAAGAGACCCAGTACTTC. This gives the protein CSVGGRQETQYF.

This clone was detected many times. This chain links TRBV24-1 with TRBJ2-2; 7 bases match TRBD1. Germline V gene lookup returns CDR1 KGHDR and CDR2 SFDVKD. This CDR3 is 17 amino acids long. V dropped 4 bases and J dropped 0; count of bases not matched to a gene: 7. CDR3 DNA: TGTGCCACCAGTGAACAGGGGCGGTGGACGAACACCGGGGAGCTGTTTTTT. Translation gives CATSEQGRWTNTGELFF.

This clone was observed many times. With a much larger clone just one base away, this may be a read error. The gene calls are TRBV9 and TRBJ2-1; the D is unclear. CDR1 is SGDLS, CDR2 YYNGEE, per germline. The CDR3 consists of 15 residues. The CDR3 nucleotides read TGTGCCAGCAGCGTAGGAACGAGCTCCTACAATGAGCAGTCCTTC. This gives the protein CASSVGTSSYNEQSF. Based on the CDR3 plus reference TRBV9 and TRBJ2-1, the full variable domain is DSGVTQTPKHLITATGQRVTLRCSPRSGDLSVYWYQQSLDQGLQFLIQYYNGEERAKGNILERFSAQQFPDLHSELNLSSLELGDSALYFCASSVGTSSYNEQSFGPGTRLTVL.

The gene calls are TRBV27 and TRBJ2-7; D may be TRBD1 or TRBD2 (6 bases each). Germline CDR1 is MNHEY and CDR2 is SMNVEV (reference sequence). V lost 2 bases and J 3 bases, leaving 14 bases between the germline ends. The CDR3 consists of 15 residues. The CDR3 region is CASSLGGTWDYEQYF. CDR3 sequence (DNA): TGTGCCAGCAGTTTAGGCGGGACATGGGACTACGAGCAGTACTTC.

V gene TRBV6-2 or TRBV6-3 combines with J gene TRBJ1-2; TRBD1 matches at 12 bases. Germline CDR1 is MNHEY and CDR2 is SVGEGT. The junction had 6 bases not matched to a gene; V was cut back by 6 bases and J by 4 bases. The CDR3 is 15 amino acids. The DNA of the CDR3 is TGTGCCAGCAGGACTCCGGGACAGGGGGCCTATGGCTACACCTTC. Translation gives CASRTPGQGAYGYTF.

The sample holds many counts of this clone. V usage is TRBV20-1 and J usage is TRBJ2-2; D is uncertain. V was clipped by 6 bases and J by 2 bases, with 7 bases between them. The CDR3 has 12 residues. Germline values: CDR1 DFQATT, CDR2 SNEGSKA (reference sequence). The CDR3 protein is CSASVNTGELFF. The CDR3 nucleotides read TGCAGTGCGAGCGTAAACACCGGGGAGCTGTTTTTT.

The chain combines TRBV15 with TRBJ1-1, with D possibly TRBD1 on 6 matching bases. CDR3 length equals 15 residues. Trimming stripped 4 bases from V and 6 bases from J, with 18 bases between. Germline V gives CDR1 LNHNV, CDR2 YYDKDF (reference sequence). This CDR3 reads CATSITNTGSSEAFF. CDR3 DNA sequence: TGTGCCACCAGCATTACAAACACAGGGTCCTCTGAAGCTTTCTTT.

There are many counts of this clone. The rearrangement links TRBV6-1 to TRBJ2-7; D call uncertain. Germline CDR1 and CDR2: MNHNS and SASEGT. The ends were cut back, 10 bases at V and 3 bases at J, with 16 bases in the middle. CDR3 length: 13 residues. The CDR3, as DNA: TGTGCCACGGAACTTGTTCTCAACTACGAGCAGTACTTC. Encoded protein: CATELVLNYEQYF.

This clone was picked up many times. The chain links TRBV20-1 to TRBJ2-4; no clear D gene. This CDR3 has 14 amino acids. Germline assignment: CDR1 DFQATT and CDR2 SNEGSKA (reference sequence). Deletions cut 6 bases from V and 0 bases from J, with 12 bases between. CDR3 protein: CSAPVLLAKNIQYF. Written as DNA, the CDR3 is TGCAGTGCCCCCGTCCTCCTAGCCAAAAACATTCAGTACTTC.

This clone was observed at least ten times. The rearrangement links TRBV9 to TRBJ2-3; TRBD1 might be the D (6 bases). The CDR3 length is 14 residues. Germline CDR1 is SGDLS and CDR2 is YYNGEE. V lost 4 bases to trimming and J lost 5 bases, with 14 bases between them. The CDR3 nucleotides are TGTGCCAGCAGCCCCGCAGGGGCTGTAGATACGCAGTATTTT. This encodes CASSPAGAVDTQYF.

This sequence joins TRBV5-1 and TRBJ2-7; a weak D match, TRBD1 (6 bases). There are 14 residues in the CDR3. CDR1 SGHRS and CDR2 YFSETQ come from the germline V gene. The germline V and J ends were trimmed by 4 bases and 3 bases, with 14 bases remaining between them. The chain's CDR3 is CASSRIQGVYEQYF. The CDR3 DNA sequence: TGCGCCAGCAGCAGAATACAGGGCGTCTACGAGCAGTACTTC.

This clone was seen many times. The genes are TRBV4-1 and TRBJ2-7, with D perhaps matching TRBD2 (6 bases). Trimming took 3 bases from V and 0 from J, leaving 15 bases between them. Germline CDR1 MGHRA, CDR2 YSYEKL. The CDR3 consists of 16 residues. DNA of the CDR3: TGCGCCAGCAGCCACCCCGGCGGGGTGAACTCCTACGAGCAGTACTTC. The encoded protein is CASSHPGGVNSYEQYF.

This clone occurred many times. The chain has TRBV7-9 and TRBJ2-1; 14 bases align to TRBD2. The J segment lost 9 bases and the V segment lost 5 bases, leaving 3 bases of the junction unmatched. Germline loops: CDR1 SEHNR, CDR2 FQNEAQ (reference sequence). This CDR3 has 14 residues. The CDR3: CASSPGLAGGEQFF. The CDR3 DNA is TGTGCCAGCAGCCCTGGACTAGCGGGAGGTGAGCAGTTCTTC.

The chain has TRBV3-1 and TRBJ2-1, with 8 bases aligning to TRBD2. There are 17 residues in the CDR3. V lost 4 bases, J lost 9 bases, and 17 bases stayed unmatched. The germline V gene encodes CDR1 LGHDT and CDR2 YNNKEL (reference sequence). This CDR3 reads CASSPPFQYGRAAEQFF. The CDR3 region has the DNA TGTGCCAGCAGCCCACCGTTCCAGTACGGGAGGGCCGCTGAGCAGTTCTTC.

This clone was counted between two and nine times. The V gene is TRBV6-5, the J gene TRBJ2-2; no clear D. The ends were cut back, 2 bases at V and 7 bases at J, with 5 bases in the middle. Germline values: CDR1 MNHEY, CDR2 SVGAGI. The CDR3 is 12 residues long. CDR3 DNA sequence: TGTGCCAGCAGTTACACGGTCGGGGAGCTGTTTTTT. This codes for CASSYTVGELFF.

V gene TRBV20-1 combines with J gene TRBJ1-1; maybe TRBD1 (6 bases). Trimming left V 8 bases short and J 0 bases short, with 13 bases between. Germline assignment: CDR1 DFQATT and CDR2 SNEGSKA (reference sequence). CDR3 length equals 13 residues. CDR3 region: CSPEGGMNTEAFF. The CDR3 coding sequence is TGCAGTCCCGAAGGGGGGATGAACACTGAAGCTTTCTTT.

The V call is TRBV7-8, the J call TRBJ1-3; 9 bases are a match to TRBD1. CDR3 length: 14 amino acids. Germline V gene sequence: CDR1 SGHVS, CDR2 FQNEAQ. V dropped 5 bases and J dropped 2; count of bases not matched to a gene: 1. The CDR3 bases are TGTGCCAGCAGCCGGGACAGGGCTGGAAACACCATATATTTT. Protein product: CASSRDRAGNTIYF.

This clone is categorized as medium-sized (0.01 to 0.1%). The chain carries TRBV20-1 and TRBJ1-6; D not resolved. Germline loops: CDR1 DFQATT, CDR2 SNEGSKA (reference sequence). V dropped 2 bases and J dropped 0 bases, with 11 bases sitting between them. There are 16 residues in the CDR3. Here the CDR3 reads CSARKDLSSYNSPLHF. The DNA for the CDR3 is TGCAGTGCTAGAAAAGACCTTAGCTCCTATAATTCACCCCTCCACTTT.

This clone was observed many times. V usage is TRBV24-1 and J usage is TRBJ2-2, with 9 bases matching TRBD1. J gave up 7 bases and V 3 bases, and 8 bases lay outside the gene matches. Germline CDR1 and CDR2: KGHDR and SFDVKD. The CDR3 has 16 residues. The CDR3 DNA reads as TGTGCCACCAGTGATCCAAAAACAGGGGGCAACGGGGAGCTGTTTTTT. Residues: CATSDPKTGGNGELFF.

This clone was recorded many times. CDR3: CASSQGGGGNTGELFF. CDR3 nucleotides: TGTGCCAGCAGCCAAGGTGGCGGGGGGAACACCGGGGAGCTGTTTTTT. The chain couples TRBV4-2 to TRBJ2-2; the match to TRBD2 covers 7 bases. CDR3 length: 16 residues. The V and J ends lost 1 base and 1 base, in that order; junction bases with no gene match: 3. Germline CDR1 is LGHNA and CDR2 is YNFKEQ.

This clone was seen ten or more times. Here the CDR3 reads CATSESGDNEQFF. CDR3 bases: TGTGCCACCAGTGAGAGCGGAGACAATGAGCAGTTCTTC. V gene TRBV24-1 combines with J gene TRBJ2-1; possible D gene TRBD2, 5 bases. CDR1 and CDR2 from the germline V gene are KGHDR and SFDVKD. The V end lost 4 bases, the J end lost 5 bases, and 8 bases lay between the germline ends. CDR3 size: 13 residues.

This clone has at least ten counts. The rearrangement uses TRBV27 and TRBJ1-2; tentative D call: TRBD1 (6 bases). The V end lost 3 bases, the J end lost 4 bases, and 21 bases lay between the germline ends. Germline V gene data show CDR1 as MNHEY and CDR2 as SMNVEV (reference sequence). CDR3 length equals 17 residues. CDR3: CASSFGVRQGRSYGYTF. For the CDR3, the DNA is TGTGCCAGCAGTTTCGGGGTCAGGCAGGGGCGGAGCTATGGCTACACCTTC.

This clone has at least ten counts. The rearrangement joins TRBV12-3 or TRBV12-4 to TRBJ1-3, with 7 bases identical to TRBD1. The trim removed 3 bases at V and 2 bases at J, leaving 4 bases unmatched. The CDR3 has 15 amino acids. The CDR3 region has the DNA TGTGCCAGCAGTTTGGCCGGGACAGCTGGAAACACCATATATTTT. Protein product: CASSLAGTAGNTIYF.